This is a list of T cell receptor beta chains from one sample in a study of T cells in Graves' hyperthyroidism and ophthalmopathy. TCRdb reprocessed the multiplex PCR reads via MiXCR and lists one record per CDR3 protein. The sample has about 410,000 distinct CDR3 sequences; approximately 15% are singletons. Sequenced sample: blood. These receptors were collected from a man between 18 and 29 years old with Graves' ophthalmopathy. CDR3s include the opening cysteine and the closing phenylalanine or tryptophan. D genes are given only for firm matches. Size tells how often a clone was seen (once, few, many) or the class of an expanded clone, and some rows leave it out.

>TRBJ2-2|15|.|many|TRBV6-5
CASSYLGHNTGELFF
>TRBJ2-3|16|TRBD1|many|TRBV2
CASTFADREGADTQYF
>TRBJ1-3|17|.|.|TRBV5-6
CASSLSGWETSGNTIYF
>TRBJ2-3|10|.|many|TRBV20-1
CSARIGGQYF
>TRBJ2-3|17|TRBD2|many|TRBV9
CASSDPSSGGVTDTQYF
>TRBJ2-1|15|.|many|TRBV12-3/TRBV12-4
CASSLESGTDNEQFF
>TRBJ2-7|15|TRBD2|.|TRBV20-1
CSASSASGGAYEQYF
>TRBJ1-2|15|.|.|TRBV4-2
CASSQDAQVNYGYTF
>TRBJ2-3|16|TRBD2|.|TRBV19
CASSISTSGNTDTQYF
>TRBJ2-5|15|.|.|TRBV5-1
CASSYTQGLQETQYF
>TRBJ2-7|13|.|.|TRBV3-1
CASSQDVYYEQYF
>TRBJ1-1|14|TRBD1|many|TRBV6-2/TRBV6-3
CASSYKGAWTEAFF
>TRBJ2-3|15|TRBD2|.|TRBV6-1
CASSRVAGGSDTQYF
>TRBJ2-2|14|TRBD2|.|TRBV19
CASGTSANTGELFF
>TRBJ2-5|13|.|.|TRBV2
CASSATGLLTQYF
>TRBJ1-2|14|.|many|TRBV19
CASSMGGSVYGYTF
>TRBJ1-2|16|.|many|TRBV7-9
CASSLTLSRGIYGYTF
>TRBJ1-1|15|TRBD1|.|TRBV6-5
CASSYGRRGGTEAFF
>TRBJ1-5|13|.|few|TRBV19
CASAATAGQPQHF
>TRBJ2-2|15|TRBD1|few|TRBV7-6
CASSPGTAKTGELFF